This TCR beta chain emerged from a study of immune heterogeneity within non-small cell lung tumors. Study-level results: Identical dominant CDR3 beta clonotypes were found repeatedly across the tumor sites of a single patient, and these appeared alongside high-frequency clones that were unique to particular tumor locations.

A first 10-cycle multiplex round used 32 V-gene and 13 J-gene primers on TCR beta CDR3. TCRdb reprocessed the multiplex PCR reads via MiXCR and lists one record per CDR3 protein. Counted here are 7,500 to 10,000 distinct CDR3 sequences, roughly a third occurring once; the ten biggest clones make up about 10%. Template material for each sample was 500 to 600 ng of bulk tumor genomic DNA. Multiple biopsies spaced far apart were taken from each primary tumor during surgery. The cohort was untreated, with newly diagnosed non-small cell lung cancer undergoing curative surgery. Those donating were patients (newly diagnosed with non-small cell lung cancer) who were having surgery with curative intent. This CDR3 is 15 amino acids long. Germline loops: CDR1 LNHDA, CDR2 SQIVND (reference sequence). J lost 4 bases, V lost 1 base, and 6 bases had no gene match. This clonotype was recorded at least ten times. What it binds is not known.

The sample was lung tumor tissue. This clonotype was obtained from a man in his fifties or sixties with non-small cell lung cancer. The V gene is TRBV19, the J gene TRBJ1-2, with 7 bases lining up with TRBD1. The CDR3 DNA reads as TGTGCCAGTAGTATAGGGGGACAGACCATCTATGGCTACACCTTC. Amino acid sequence: CASSIGGQTIYGYTF. The entire variable domain, with the rest obtained from reference TRBV19 and TRBJ1-2, is as follows: DGGITQSPKYLFRKEGQNVTLSCEQNLNHDAMYWYRQDPGQGLRLIYYSQIVNDFQKGDIAEGYSVSREKKESFPLTVTSAQKNPTAFYLCASSIGGQTIYGYTFGSGTRLTVV.